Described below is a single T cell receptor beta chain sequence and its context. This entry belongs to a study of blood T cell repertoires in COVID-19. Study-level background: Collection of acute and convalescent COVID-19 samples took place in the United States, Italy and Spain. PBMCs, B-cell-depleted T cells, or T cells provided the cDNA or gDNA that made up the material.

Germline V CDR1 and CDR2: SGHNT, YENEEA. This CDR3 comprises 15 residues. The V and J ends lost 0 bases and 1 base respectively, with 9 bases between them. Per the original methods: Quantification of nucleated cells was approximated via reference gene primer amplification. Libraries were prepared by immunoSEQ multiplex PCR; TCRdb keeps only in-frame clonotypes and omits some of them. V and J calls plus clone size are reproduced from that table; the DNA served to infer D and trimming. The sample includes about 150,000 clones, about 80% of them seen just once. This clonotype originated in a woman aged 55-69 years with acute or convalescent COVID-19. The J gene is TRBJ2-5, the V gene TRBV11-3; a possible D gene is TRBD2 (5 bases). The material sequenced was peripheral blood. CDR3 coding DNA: TGTGCCAGCAGCTTAGATGGGCTAGCCCAAGAGACCCAGTACTTC. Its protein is CASSLDGLAQETQYF.